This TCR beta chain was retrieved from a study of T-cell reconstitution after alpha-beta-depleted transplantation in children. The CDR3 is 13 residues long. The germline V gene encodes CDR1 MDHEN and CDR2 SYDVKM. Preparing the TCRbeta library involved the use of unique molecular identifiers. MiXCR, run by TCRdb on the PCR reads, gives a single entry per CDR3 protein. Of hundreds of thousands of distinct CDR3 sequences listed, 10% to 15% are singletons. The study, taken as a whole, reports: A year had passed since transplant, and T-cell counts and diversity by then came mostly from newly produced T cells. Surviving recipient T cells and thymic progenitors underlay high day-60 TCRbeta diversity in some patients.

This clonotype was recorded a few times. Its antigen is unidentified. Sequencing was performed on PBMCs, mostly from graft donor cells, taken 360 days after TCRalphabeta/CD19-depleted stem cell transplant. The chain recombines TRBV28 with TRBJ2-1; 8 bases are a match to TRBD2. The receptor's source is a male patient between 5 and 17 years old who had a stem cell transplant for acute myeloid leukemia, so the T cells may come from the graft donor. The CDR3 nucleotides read TGTGCTTCGGGACTAGAAATCTACAATGAGCAGTTCTTC. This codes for CASGLEIYNEQFF.